The T cell receptor (beta chain) described here comes from a study of shared clonotypes between healthy human individuals. At the level of the study: The cohort comprised a couple of women and a few men. Their ages spanned 18 to 49 years.

General study results and limits: Relative to their counterparts shared across all four donors, non-shared clonotypes exhibited diminished generation probabilities. Rarefaction demonstrated incomplete sorted-subset sequencing despite large depth.

Comment on this clone: The antigen is unknown.

Using immunoSEQ multiplex PCR, the repertoire was profiled, and TCRdb retains in-frame clones only, with some absent. The sample carries about 680,000 clones, around three quarters recorded once. Germline V lookup: CDR1 SGHAT, CDR2 FQNNGV. Unmatched junction bases numbered 17, after V lost 2 bases and J lost 8 bases. The CDR3 covers 18 residues. The receptor's source is a woman in her twenties or thirties in good health. Sequencing was performed on memory CD4+ T cells sorted from blood. Subset described: CD45RA-negative fraction. V and J are TRBV11-2 and TRBJ2-1; TRBD2 aligns across 8 bases. This chain's CDR3 is CASSLIRPVSGTFHEQFF. CDR3 nucleotide sequence: TGTGCCAGCAGCTTAATACGTCCGGTTAGCGGGACCTTCCATGAGCAGTTCTTC.